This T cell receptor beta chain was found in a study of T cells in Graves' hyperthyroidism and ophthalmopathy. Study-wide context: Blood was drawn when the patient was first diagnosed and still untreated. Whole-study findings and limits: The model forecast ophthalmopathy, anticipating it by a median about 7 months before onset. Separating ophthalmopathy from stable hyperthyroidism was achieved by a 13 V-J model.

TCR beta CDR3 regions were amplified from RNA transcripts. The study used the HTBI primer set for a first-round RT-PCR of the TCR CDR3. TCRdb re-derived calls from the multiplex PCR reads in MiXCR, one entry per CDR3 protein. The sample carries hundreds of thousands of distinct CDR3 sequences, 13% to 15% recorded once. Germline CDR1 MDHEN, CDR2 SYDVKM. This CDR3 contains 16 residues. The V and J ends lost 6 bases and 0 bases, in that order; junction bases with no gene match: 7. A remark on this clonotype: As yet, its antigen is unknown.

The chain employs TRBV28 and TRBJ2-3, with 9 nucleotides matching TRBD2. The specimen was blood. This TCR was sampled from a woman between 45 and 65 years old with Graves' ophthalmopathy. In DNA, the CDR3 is TGTGCCAGCAGCCTGGGACTAGCCTCTAGCACAGATACGCAGTATTTT. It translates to CASSLGLASSTDTQYF.